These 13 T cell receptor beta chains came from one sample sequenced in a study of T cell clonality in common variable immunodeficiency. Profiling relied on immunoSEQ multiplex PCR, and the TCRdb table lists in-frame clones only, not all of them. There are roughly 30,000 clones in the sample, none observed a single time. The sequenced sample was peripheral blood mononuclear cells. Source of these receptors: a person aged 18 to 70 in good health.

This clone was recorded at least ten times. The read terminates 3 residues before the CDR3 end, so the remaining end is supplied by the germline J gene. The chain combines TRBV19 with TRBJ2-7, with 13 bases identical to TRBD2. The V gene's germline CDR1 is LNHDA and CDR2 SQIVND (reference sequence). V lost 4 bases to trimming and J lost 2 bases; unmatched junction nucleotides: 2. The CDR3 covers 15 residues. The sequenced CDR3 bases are TGTGCCAGTAGTAGAGGGACTAGCGGGGCCTACGAG. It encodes CASSRGTSGAYE. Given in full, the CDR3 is CASSRGTSGAYEQYF.

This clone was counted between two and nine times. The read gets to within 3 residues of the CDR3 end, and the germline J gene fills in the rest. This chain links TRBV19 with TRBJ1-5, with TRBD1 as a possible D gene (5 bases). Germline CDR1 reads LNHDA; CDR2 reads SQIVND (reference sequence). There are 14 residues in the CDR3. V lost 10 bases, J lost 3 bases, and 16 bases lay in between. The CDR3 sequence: CATQQAQVNQPQHF. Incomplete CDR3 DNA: TGTGCCACCCAACAGGCCCAGGTCAATCAGCCC.

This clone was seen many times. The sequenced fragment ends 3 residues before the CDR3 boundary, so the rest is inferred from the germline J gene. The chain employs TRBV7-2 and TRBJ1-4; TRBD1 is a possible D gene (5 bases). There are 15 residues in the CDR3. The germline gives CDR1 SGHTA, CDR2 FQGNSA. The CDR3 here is CASSFDSSNSGKLFF. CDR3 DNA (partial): TGTGCCAGCAGCTTCGACAGCTCTAACAGTGGGAAA. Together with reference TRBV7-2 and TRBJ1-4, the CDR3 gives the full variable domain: GAGVSQSPSNKVTEKGKDVELRCDPISGHTALYWYRQSLGQGLEFLIYFQGNSAPDKSGLPSDRFSAERTGGSVSTLTIQRTQQEDSAVYLCASSFDSSNSGKLFFGSGTQLSVL.

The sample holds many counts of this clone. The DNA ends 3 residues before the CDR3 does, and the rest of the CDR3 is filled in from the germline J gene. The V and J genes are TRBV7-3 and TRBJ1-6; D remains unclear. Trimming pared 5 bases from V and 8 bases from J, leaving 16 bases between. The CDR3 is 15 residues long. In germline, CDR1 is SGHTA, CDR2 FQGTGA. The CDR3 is CASSRSGSDDSPLHF. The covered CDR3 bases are TGTGCCAGCAGCCGATCGGGGTCAGACGATTCACCC.

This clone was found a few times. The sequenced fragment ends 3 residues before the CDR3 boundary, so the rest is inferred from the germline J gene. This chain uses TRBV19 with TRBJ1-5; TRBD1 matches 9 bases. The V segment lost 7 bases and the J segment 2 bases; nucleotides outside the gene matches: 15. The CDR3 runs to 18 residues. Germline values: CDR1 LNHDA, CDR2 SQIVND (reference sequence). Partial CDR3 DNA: TGTGCCAGTACCCCCTTGGGACAGGGCGGGATAGGCAATCAGCCC. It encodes CASTPLGQGGIGNQP. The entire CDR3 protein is CASTPLGQGGIGNQPQHF.

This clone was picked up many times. The CDR3 loop is CASSLDGGSAETQYF. The DNA read from the CDR3 is TGTGCCAGCAGCCTAGACGGCGGGTCTGCAGAGACC. The genes are TRBV7-3 and TRBJ2-5; D perhaps matches TRBD2 (5 bases). The CDR3 is cut off 3 residues early in the read; its end comes from the germline J gene. Deletions cut 5 bases from V and 4 bases from J, with 17 bases between. This CDR3 is built from 15 residues. The germline gives CDR1 SGHTA, CDR2 FQGTGA.

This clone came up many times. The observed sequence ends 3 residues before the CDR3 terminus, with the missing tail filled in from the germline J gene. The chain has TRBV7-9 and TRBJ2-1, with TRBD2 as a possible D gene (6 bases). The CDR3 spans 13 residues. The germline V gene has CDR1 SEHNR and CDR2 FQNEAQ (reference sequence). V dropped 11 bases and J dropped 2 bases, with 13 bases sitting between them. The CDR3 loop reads CAGRTGTYNEQFF. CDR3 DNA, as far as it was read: TGTGCCGGGAGGACGGGGACCTACAATGAG.

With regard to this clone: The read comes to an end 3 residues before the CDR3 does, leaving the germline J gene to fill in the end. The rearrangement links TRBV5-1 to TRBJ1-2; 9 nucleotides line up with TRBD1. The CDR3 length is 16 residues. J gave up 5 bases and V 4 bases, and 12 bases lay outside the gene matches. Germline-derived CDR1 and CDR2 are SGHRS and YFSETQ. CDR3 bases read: TGCGCCAGCAGCCCATCCCACAGTGGGACAGGGTATGGC. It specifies CASSPSHSGTGYG. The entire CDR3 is CASSPSHSGTGYGYTF.

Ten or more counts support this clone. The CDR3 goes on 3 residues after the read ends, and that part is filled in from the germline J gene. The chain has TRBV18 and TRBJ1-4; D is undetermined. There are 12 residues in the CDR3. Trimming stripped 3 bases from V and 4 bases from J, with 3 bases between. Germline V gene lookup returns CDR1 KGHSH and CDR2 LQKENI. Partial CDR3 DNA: TGTGCCAGCTCACCCCATAATGAAAAA. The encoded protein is CASSPHNEK. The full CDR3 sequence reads CASSPHNEKLFF.

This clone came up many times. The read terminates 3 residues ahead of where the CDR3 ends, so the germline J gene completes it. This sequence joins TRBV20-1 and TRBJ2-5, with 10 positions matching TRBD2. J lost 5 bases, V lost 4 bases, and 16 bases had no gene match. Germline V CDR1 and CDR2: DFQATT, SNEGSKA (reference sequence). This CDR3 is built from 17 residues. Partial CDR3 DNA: TGCAGTGCTACAAGCCTTGAGCGGGGGGGCCTAGTGGAGACC. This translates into CSATSLERGGLVET. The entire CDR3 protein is CSATSLERGGLVETQYF.

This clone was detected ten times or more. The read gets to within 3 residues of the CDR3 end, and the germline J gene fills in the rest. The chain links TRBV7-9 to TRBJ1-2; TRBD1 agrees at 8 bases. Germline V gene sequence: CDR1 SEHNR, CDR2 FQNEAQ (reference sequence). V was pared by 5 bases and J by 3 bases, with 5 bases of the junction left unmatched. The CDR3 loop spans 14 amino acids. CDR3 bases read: TGTGCCAGCAGCAGACAGGGGAAGTACTATGGC. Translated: CASSRQGKYYG. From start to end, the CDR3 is CASSRQGKYYGYTF.

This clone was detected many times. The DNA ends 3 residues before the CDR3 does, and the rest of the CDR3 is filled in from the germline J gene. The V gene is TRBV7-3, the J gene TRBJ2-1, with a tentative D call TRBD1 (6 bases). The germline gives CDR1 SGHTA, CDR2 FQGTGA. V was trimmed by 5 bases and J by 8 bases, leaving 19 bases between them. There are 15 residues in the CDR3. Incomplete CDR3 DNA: TGTGCCAGCAGCCCCACGGACAGAGGCTCGGATGAG. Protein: CASSPTDRGSDE. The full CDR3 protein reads CASSPTDRGSDEQFF.

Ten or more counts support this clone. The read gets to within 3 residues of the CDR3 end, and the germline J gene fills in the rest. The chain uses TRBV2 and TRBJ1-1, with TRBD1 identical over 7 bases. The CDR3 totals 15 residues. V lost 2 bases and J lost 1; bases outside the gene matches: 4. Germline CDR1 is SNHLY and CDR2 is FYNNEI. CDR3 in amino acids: CASSEKGAKNTEAFF. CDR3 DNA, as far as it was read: TGTGCCAGCAGTGAAAAGGGGGCGAAGAACACTGAA.